What follows are 24 T cell receptor beta chains derived from one specimen sequenced in a study of CD8+ T cells in alopecia areata. RNA, once extracted, was reverse transcribed into cDNA for use as the sequencing template. TCRdb keeps only in-frame clones here, not all; method: immunoSEQ multiplex PCR. The data show around 140,000 clones, with about 47% seen just once and over 0.85% held by the top ten. The sample here was CD4+ T cells sorted from blood, taken at week 0. Every receptor here comes from a human donor with alopecia areata.

This chain connects TRBV27 to TRBJ2-7; 7 bases map to TRBD1. CDR1 is MNHEY, CDR2 SMNVEV, per germline (reference sequence). V dropped 6 bases and J dropped 2; count of bases not matched to a gene: 7. This CDR3 region has 14 residues. This CDR3 is CASSLLGTAYEQYF. The CDR3 DNA reads as TGTGCCAGCAGCCTGCTCGGGACAGCCTACGAGCAGTACTTC.

V is TRBV30 and J is TRBJ2-3; 13 bases are shared with TRBD2. CDR3 length equals 18 residues. V shed 4 bases and J 5 bases; nucleotides not matched to a gene: 15. Germline lookup yields CDR1 GTSNPN and CDR2 SVGIG (reference sequence). This CDR3 is CAWTGLAGAGPMGDTQYF. DNA of the CDR3: TGTGCCTGGACTGGACTAGCGGGAGCCGGCCCGATGGGAGATACGCAGTATTTT.

The rearrangement links TRBV27 to TRBJ2-4; the D is unclear. V was shortened by 5 bases and J by 0 bases, with 11 bases between the two germline ends. This CDR3 is built from 15 residues. The V gene's germline CDR1 is MNHEY and CDR2 SMNVEV (reference sequence). The CDR3 sequence is CASSPGPLAKNIQYF. DNA of the CDR3: TGTGCCAGCAGTCCCGGACCACTAGCCAAAAACATTCAGTACTTC.

The gene calls are TRBV29-1 and TRBJ2-5; 9 positions match TRBD2. V lost 6 bases and J lost 2; bases outside the gene matches: 7. The CDR3 is made up of 14 amino acids. Germline loops: CDR1 SQVTM, CDR2 ANQGSEA. As DNA, the CDR3 is TGCAGCGTGACCGCGACTAGCGGACAAGAGACCCAGTACTTC. Translating it yields CSVTATSGQETQYF.

The chain combines TRBV30 with TRBJ1-1; D ambiguous. The germline V gene has CDR1 GTSNPN and CDR2 SVGIG (reference sequence). This CDR3 region has 12 residues. V lost 5 bases and J lost 1, with 8 bases in between. The CDR3 bases are TGTGCCTGGGGTCGGGGGAACACTGAAGCTTTCTTT. Translating it yields CAWGRGNTEAFF.

This clone has only a few counts. The chain joins TRBV18 to TRBJ2-7; D unresolved. This CDR3 has 11 residues. Germline assignment: CDR1 KGHSH and CDR2 LQKENI. V lost 8 bases, J lost 0 bases, and 5 bases lay in between. CDR3 coding DNA: TGTGCCAGCCGAGGCTCCTACGAGCAGTACTTC. As protein: CASRGSYEQYF.

This clone occurred a few times. V is TRBV30 and J is TRBJ2-6, with TRBD1 identical over 7 bases. With 6 bases clipped from V and 2 bases from J, the junction kept 1 base outside the gene matches. Germline CDR1 is GTSNPN and CDR2 is SVGIG (reference sequence). The length of the CDR3 is 13 residues. The CDR3 DNA sequence: TGTGCCTGTGACAGGGCTGGGGCCAACGTCCTGACTTTC. Its translation: CACDRAGANVLTF.

There are a few counts of this clone. V and J are TRBV7-9 and TRBJ2-1; 8 bases are a match to TRBD1. Germline trimming cut 4 bases from V and 4 bases from J; bases unmatched to any gene: 0. CDR1 and CDR2 (germline): SEHNR, FQNEAQ (reference sequence). CDR3 size: 13 residues. CDR3 sequence reads: CASSWDRYNEQFF. CDR3 in DNA: TGTGCCAGCAGCTGGGACAGGTACAATGAGCAGTTCTTC.

This chain uses TRBV30 with TRBJ2-1; D gene ambiguous. CDR1 GTSNPN and CDR2 SVGIG come from the germline V gene (reference sequence). The CDR3 spans 17 residues. V was cut by 4 bases and J by 0 bases, with 19 bases left in between. The CDR3 bases are TGTGCCTGGACCTCAATCGAGCAGACGAGCTCCTACAATGAGCAGTTCTTC. Residues: CAWTSIEQTSSYNEQFF.

The table lists this clone with a count of one. This chain links TRBV30 with TRBJ2-3; TRBD2 aligns across 8 bases. Germline V lookup: CDR1 GTSNPN, CDR2 SVGIG (reference sequence). V shed 1 base and J 0 bases; nucleotides not matched to a gene: 9. The CDR3 consists of 17 residues. CDR3: CAWSALGRADSTDTQYF. CDR3 bases: TGTGCCTGGAGTGCTCTCGGGAGGGCCGATAGCACAGATACGCAGTATTTT.

The genes are TRBV6-5 and TRBJ2-7; tentative D call: TRBD1 (6 bases). Trimming shortened V by 7 bases and J by 2 bases, and 15 bases separated the two germline ends. The CDR3 is 14 amino acids. Germline V lookup: CDR1 MNHEY, CDR2 SVGAGI. The CDR3 protein is CASTTGPSTYEQYF. The CDR3 region has the DNA TGTGCCAGCACCACAGGGCCCTCAACCTACGAGCAGTACTTC.

A few counts support this clone. The CDR3 region has the DNA TGCAGCGTCCCCGCCCCAGGTGGCTACACCTTC. Its protein product is CSVPAPGGYTF. The chain is built from TRBV29-1 and TRBJ1-2; D is ambiguous. The CDR3 sequence is 11 residues long. V was clipped by 6 bases and J by 7 bases, with 12 bases between them. CDR1 is SQVTM, CDR2 ANQGSEA, per germline.

The chain uses TRBV6-5 and TRBJ1-1, with D tentatively TRBD1 (5 bases). This CDR3 region has 14 residues. CDR1 and CDR2 from the germline V gene are MNHEY and SVGAGI. V was clipped by 4 bases and J by 4 bases, with 13 bases between them. CDR3 bases: TGTGCCAGCAGTTTACGCCGGGGGATCACTGAAGCTTTCTTT. The encoded protein is CASSLRRGITEAFF.

Only a few counts were recorded for this clone. J is TRBJ2-7 and V is TRBV28, with D possibly matching TRBD2 (6 bases). V gave up 7 bases and J gave up 3 bases, with 13 bases separating them. The germline gives CDR1 MDHEN, CDR2 SYDVKM. CDR3 length equals 13 residues. CDR3 nucleotide sequence: TGTGCCAGCACCGCCGGGAGTATCTACGAGCAGTACTTC. It translates to CASTAGSIYEQYF.

The chain is built from TRBV5-4 and TRBJ2-2; D remains ambiguous. CDR3 length: 11 amino acids. V was trimmed by 2 bases and J by 5 bases, leaving 1 base between them. Germline loops: CDR1 SGHNT, CDR2 YYREEE (reference sequence). The chain's CDR3 is CASSFTGELFF. Here the CDR3 DNA reads TGTGCCAGCAGCTTTACCGGGGAGCTGTTTTTT.

The rearrangement uses TRBV29-1 and TRBJ2-1; 14 bases map to TRBD2. This CDR3 has 14 amino acids. Germline CDR1 and CDR2: SQVTM and ANQGSEA. Losses at the gene ends were 7 bases for V and 15 bases for J; bases not matched to a gene: 14. The CDR3 DNA follows: TGCAGCGCCCAGAGGGGACTAGCGGGGGCGGGTGCGTTCTTC. Protein product: CSAQRGLAGAGAFF.

This chain uses TRBV5-1 with TRBJ2-5, with D uncertain. Trimming shortened V by 4 bases and J by 7 bases, and 14 bases separated the two germline ends. CDR1 SGHRS and CDR2 YFSETQ come from the germline V gene. This CDR3 spans 13 amino acids. The chain's CDR3 is CASSPEPGRTQYF. DNA for the CDR3: TGCGCCAGCAGCCCCGAACCCGGCCGGACCCAGTACTTC.

This rearrangement joins TRBV19 to TRBJ2-5; D is unresolved. The ends were cut back, 5 bases at V and 6 bases at J, with 13 bases in the middle. Germline V gene sequence: CDR1 LNHDA, CDR2 SQIVND (reference sequence). The CDR3 runs to 13 residues. CDR3 in DNA: TGTGCCAGTAGTGAAGGACCTAGACAGACCCAGTACTTC. The encoded protein is CASSEGPRQTQYF.

The CDR3 sequence: CASSQRAGWGETQYF. The CDR3 coding sequence is TGCGCCAGCAGCCAACGGGCAGGGTGGGGGGAGACCCAGTACTTC. This chain links TRBV4-3 with TRBJ2-5; D may be TRBD1 or TRBD2 (5 bases each). CDR1 LGHNA and CDR2 YSLEER come from the germline V gene. CDR3 size: 15 residues. V lost 2 bases to trimming and J lost 5 bases, with 15 bases between them.

The V and J genes are TRBV2 and TRBJ2-5, with D unresolved. The CDR3 is made up of 13 amino acids. The ends were cut back, 6 bases at V and 6 bases at J, with 14 bases in the middle. Per the germline V gene, CDR1 is SNHLY and CDR2 is FYNNEI. CDR3 sequence: CASSPKRGQTQYF. The CDR3 DNA is TGTGCCAGCAGCCCGAAGCGTGGGCAGACCCAGTACTTC.

The rearrangement uses TRBV5-6 and TRBJ2-7; TRBD2 might be the D (6 bases). Germline CDR1 is SGHDT and CDR2 is YYEEEE. V shed 5 bases and J shed 6 bases, with 21 bases lying between them. The CDR3 extends over 15 amino acids. CDR3: CASRNPGTGEREQYF. The CDR3 coding sequence is TGTGCCAGCAGGAATCCCGGGACTGGGGAACGCGAGCAGTACTTC.

The J gene is TRBJ2-5, the V gene TRBV30; 11 nucleotides line up with TRBD2. The V segment lost 3 bases and the J segment 0 bases; nucleotides outside the gene matches: 15. CDR3 length equals 19 residues. The V gene's germline CDR1 is GTSNPN and CDR2 SVGIG (reference sequence). The CDR3 DNA reads as TGTGCCTGGAGCAAGCTCACGGGACTAGCGGTATTGTACCAAGAGACCCAGTACTTC. This encodes CAWSKLTGLAVLYQETQYF.

The rearrangement links TRBV10-3 to TRBJ2-7, with TRBD2 matching 8 bases. Germline CDR1 and CDR2: ENHRY and SYGVKD. The CDR3 runs to 15 residues. V trimming: 6 bases; J trimming: 0 bases; junction bases outside the gene matches: 7. This CDR3 reads CAIRKGLDSSYEQYF. DNA of the CDR3: TGTGCCATCAGGAAGGGACTAGATAGCTCCTACGAGCAGTACTTC.

The chain employs TRBV9 and TRBJ1-2, with unresolved D. The germline V gene has CDR1 SGDLS and CDR2 YYNGEE. Trimming stripped 2 bases from V and 4 bases from J, with 12 bases between. The CDR3 totals 14 residues. CDR3 protein: CASSVQPELYGYTF. In DNA form, the CDR3 reads TGTGCCAGCAGCGTCCAACCTGAGCTCTATGGCTACACCTTC.